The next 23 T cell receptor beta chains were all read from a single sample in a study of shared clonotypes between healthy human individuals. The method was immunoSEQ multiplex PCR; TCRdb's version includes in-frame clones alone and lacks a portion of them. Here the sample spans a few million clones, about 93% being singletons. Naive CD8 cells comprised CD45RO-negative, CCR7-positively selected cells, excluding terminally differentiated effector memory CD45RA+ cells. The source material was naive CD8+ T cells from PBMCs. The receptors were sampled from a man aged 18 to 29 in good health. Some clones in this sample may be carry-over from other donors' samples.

CDR3 sequence: CASSQQTGPYEQYF. The CDR3 DNA is TGCGCCAGCAGCCAGCAGACAGGGCCCTACGAGCAGTACTTC. This chain uses TRBV4-1 with TRBJ2-7; 7 bases map to TRBD1. The length of the CDR3 is 14 residues. Trimming took 3 bases from V and 2 from J; bases not matched to a gene: 4. The germline CDR1 and CDR2 sequences are MGHRA and YSYEKL.

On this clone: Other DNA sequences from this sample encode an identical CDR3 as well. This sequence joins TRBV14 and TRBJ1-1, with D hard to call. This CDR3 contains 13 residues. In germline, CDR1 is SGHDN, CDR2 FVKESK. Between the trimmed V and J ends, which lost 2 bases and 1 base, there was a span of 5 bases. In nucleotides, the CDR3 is TGTGCCAGCAGCCAATTCAGGAACACTGAAGCTTTCTTT. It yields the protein CASSQFRNTEAFF.

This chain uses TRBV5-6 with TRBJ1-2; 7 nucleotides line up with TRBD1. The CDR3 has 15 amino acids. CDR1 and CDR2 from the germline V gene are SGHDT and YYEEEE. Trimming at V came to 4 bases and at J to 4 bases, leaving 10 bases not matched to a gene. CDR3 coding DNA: TGTGCCAGCAGCCCGGACCGGACAGGACCCTATGGCTACACCTTC. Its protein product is CASSPDRTGPYGYTF.

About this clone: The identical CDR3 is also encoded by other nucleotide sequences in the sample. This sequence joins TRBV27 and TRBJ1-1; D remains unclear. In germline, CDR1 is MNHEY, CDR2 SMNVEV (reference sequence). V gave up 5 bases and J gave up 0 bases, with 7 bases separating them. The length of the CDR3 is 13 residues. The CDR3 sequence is CASSRTVNTEAFF. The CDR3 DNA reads TGTGCCAGCAGTCGGACGGTGAACACTGAAGCTTTCTTT.

The DNA of the CDR3 is TGTGCCAGTAGCGGGAGGGACACCGGGGAGCTGTTTTTT. It specifies CASSGRDTGELFF. The chain recombines TRBV7-6 with TRBJ2-2, with TRBD2 matching over 11 bases. The ends lost 9 bases at V and 3 bases at J; junction bases unmatched: 0. Germline CDR1 and CDR2: SGHVS and FNYEAQ. The CDR3 is 13 amino acids.

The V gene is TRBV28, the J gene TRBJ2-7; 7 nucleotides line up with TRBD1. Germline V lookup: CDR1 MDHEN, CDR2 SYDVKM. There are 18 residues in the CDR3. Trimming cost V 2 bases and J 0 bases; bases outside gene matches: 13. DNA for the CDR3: TGTGCCAGCAGTTTACTCATCCTGACAGGGAAGAGCTCCTACGAGCAGTACTTC. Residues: CASSLLILTGKSSYEQYF.

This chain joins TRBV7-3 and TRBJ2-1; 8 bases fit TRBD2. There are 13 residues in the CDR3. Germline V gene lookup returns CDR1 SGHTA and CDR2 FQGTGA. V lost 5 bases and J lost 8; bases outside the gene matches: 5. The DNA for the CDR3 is TGTGCCAGCAGCGTCGGACTAGCCGATGAGCAGTTCTTC. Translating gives CASSVGLADEQFF.

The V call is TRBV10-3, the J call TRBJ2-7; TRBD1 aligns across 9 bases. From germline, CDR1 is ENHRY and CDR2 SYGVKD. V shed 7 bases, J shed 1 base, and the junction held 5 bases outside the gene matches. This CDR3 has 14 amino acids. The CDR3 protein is CAITLDRGSYEQYF. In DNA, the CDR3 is TGTGCCATCACACTGGACAGGGGTTCCTACGAGCAGTACTTC.

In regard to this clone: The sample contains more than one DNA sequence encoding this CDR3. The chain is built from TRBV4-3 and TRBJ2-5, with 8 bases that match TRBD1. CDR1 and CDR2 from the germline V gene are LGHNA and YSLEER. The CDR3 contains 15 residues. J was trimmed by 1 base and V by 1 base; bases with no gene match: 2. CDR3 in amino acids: CASSQGTGLQETQYF. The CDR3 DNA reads TGCGCCAGCAGCCAAGGGACAGGGCTCCAAGAGACCCAGTACTTC.

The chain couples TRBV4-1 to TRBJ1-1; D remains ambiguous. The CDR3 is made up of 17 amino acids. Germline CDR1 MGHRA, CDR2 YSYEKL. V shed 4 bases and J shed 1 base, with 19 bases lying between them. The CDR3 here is CASSPTLSPLGNTEAFF. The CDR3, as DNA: TGCGCCAGCAGCCCTACCCTATCCCCCCTCGGGAACACTGAAGCTTTCTTT.

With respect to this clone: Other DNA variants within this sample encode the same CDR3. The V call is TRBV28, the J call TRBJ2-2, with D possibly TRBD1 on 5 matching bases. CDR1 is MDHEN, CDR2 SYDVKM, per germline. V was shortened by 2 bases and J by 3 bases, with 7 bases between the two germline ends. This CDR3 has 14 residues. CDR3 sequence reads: CASSLQGDTGELFF. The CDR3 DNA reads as TGTGCCAGCAGTTTACAGGGTGACACCGGGGAGCTGTTTTTT.

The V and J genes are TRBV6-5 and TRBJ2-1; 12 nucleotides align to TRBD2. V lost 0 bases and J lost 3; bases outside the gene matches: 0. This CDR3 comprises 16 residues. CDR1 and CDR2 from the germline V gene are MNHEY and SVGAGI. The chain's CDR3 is CASSYSTSGSYNEQFF. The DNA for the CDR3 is TGTGCCAGCAGTTACTCGACTAGCGGGAGCTACAATGAGCAGTTCTTC.

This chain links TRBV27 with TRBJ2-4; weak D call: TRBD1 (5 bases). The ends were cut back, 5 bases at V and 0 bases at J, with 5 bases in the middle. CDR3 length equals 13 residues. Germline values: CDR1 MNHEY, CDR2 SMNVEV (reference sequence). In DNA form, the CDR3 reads TGTGCCAGCAGTGACAGAGCCAAAAACATTCAGTACTTC. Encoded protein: CASSDRAKNIQYF.

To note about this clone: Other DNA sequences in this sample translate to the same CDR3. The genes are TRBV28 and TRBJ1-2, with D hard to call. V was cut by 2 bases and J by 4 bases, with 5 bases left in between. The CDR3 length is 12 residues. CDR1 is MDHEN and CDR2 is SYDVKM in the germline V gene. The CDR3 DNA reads TGTGCCAGCAGTTTAGGAAGCTATGGCTACACCTTC. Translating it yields CASSLGSYGYTF.

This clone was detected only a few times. The CDR3 protein is CAWSRIGNTEAFF. The CDR3 bases are TGTGCCTGGAGTAGGATAGGGAACACTGAAGCTTTCTTT. V usage is TRBV30 and J usage is TRBJ1-1; unclear D gene. V shed 2 bases and J shed 1 base, with 8 bases lying between them. This CDR3 region has 13 residues. Germline V gene sequence: CDR1 GTSNPN, CDR2 SVGIG (reference sequence).

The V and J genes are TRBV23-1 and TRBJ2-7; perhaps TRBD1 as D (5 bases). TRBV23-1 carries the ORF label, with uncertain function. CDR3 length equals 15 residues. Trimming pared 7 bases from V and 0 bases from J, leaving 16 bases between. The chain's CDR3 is CASTQGRANSYEQYF. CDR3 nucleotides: TGCGCCAGCACCCAGGGCAGGGCGAACTCCTACGAGCAGTACTTC.

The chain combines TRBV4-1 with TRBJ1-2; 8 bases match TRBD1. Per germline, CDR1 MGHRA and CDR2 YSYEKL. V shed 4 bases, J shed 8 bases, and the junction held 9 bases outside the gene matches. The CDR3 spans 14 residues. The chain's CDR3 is CASSPPRTGRGYTF. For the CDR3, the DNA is TGCGCCAGCAGCCCACCCAGGACAGGGCGCGGCTACACCTTC.

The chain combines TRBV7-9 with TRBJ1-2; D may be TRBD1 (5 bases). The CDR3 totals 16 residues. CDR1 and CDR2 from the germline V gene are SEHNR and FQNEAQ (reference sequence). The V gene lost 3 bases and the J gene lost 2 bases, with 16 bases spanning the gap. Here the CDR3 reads CASSLVLGTLNYGYTF. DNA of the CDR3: TGTGCCAGCAGCTTGGTACTCGGGACCTTGAACTATGGCTACACCTTC.

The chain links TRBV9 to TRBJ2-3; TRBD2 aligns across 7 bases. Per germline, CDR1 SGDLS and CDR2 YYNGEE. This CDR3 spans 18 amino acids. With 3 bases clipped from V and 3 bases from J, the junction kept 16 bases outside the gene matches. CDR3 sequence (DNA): TGTGCCAGCAGCGGGGAACCTTCATGGGAGGGCCGGACAGATACGCAGTATTTT. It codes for CASSGEPSWEGRTDTQYF.

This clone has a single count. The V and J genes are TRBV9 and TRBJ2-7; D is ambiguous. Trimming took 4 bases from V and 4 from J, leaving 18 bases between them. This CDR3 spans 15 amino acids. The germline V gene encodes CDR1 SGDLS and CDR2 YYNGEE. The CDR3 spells CASSKEDAQPYEQYF. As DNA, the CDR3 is TGTGCCAGCAGCAAAGAGGATGCTCAGCCTTACGAGCAGTACTTC. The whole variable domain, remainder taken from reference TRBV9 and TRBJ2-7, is DSGVTQTPKHLITATGQRVTLRCSPRSGDLSVYWYQQSLDQGLQFLIQYYNGEERAKGNILERFSAQQFPDLHSELNLSSLELGDSALYFCASSKEDAQPYEQYFGPGTRLTVT.

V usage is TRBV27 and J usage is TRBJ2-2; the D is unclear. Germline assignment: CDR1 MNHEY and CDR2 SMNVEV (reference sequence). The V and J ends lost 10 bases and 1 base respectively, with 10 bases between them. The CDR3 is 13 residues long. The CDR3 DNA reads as TGTGCCACCGGGTGGGAGAACACCGGGGAGCTGTTTTTT. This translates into CATGWENTGELFF.

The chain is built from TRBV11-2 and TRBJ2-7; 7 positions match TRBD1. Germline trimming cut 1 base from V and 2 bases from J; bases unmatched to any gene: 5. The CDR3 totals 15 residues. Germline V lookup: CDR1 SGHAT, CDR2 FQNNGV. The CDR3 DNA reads TGTGCCAGCAGCTTAGTAATCGGGACAGCCTACGAGCAGTACTTC. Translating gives CASSLVIGTAYEQYF.

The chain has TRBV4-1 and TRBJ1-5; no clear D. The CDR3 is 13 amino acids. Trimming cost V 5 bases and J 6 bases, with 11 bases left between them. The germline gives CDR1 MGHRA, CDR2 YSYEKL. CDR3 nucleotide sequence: TGCGCCAGCAGCAAGGTCGAGGGTCAGCCCCAGCATTTT. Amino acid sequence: CASSKVEGQPQHF.